This T cell receptor beta chain originates from a study of T-cell reconstitution after alpha-beta-depleted transplantation in children (TCRdb year 2016). Looking at the study overall: Using TCR repertoire profiling, the study followed T-cell immune reconstitution in a quantitative way in children after TCRalphabeta/CD19-depleted allogeneic hematopoietic cell transplantation.

Libraries were built with PCR. Sequenced on an Illumina HiSeq 2500. To normalize quantification of the TCRbeta repertoire, the TCR libraries were built with molecular barcoding that relied on unique molecular identifiers. TCRdb reran the public reads through fastp at Q25 and MiXCR, keeping productive beta chains. Here each entry gathers all rows of one CDR3 protein and keeps the most common genes and DNA. The table for this sample lists some 640,000 distinct CDR3 sequences; roughly 17% of them were counted only once. The ten largest make up approximately 1% of the sample. From cysteine to phenylalanine, the CDR3 is 15 amino acids long. CDR3 DNA only is kept here, 45 bases in frame from base 1. CDR1 DFQATT and CDR2 SNEGSKA were looked up in the germline V gene (reference sequence). Trimming removed 5 bases from V and 0 bases from J, leaving 16 bases between the germline ends. Many counts were recorded for this clonotype. Its target antigen remains unknown. Within one base of it there is no much larger clone, and no base qualities were kept.

Here the chain combines TRBV20-1 and TRBJ2-5, and TRBD2 may be the D gene, going by 6 matching bases. This sample comprised PBMCs from the stem cell graft donor, obtained from the stem cell graft. This receptor was taken from a human donor who donated a stem cell graft to a child with acute myeloid leukemia. The DNA sequence is TGCAGTGCTTACGACCTGCGGAGGGACCAAGAGACCCAGTACTTC. This sequence encodes CSAYDLRRDQETQYF.